The rows below give T cell receptor beta chains drawn from one sample of a study of blood T cells in healthy people across ages. TCRdb fed the 5' RACE reads into MiXCR, producing one record per CDR3 protein. In the table there are around 940,000 distinct CDR3 sequences, just over 50% of which are singletons. Sequenced: blood. Source of these receptors: an older woman in good health. CDR3s include the opening cysteine and the closing phenylalanine or tryptophan. Fields, in order: CDR3 protein, CDR3 DNA, D gene, V gene, J gene, clone size. A D gene is named only where the DNA matches it firmly. Rows may omit the clone size; those that give it use once, few, many or a size class.

CATSTGGPTDTQYF	TGTGCCACCAGTACAGGGGGCCCCACAGATACGCAGTATTTT	TRBD1	TRBV2	TRBJ2-3	NA
CATSRVESSYEQYF	TGTGCCACCAGCAGAGTAGAGAGCTCCTACGAGCAGTACTTC	NA	TRBV15	TRBJ2-7	NA
CAWNTGEGADTQYF	TGTGCCTGGAACACAGGGGAAGGGGCAGATACGCAGTATTTT	TRBD1	TRBV30	TRBJ2-3	NA
CASSQGAWEYQETQYF	TGTGCCAGCAGCCAAGGCGCCTGGGAGTACCAAGAGACCCAGTACTTC	NA	TRBV14	TRBJ2-5	few
CASSKASFSGTRTYNEQFF	TGCGCCAGCAGTAAAGCTTCGTTCTCCGGGACCCGAACCTACAATGAGCAGTTCTTC	NA	TRBV4-1	TRBJ2-1	NA
CASSFQGQQETQYF	TGCGCCAGCAGCTTCCAGGGACAGCAAGAGACCCAGTACTTC	TRBD1	TRBV5-1	TRBJ2-5	few
CASSQGPVSTGVNTEAFF	TGCGCCAGCAGCCAAGGGCCCGTTTCGACAGGGGTGAACACTGAAGCTTTCTTT	TRBD1	TRBV4-1	TRBJ1-1	NA
CASSPDGPYGYTF	TGTGCCAGCAGCCCGGACGGCCCCTATGGCTACACCTTC	NA	TRBV11-1	TRBJ1-2	NA
CSASGLAGGPRETQYF	TGCAGTGCTAGCGGGCTAGCGGGAGGGCCGAGGGAGACCCAGTACTTC	TRBD2	TRBV20-1	TRBJ2-5	NA
CSARVSWTGGEQYF	TGCAGTGCTAGGGTATCATGGACAGGGGGCGAGCAGTACTTC	TRBD1	TRBV20-1	TRBJ2-7	many
CASRGTGEFEKLFF	TGTGCCAGCAGGGGGACAGGCGAATTTGAAAAACTGTTTTTT	TRBD1	TRBV27	TRBJ1-4	NA
CASSLQKYEQYF	TGTGCCAGCAGTTTACAAAAATACGAGCAGTACTTC	NA	TRBV28	TRBJ2-7	NA
CASSRLTGTDTQYF	TGTGCCAGCAGTCGCCTCACCGGCACAGATACGCAGTATTTT	NA	TRBV28	TRBJ2-3	NA
CASSLTDGSRKLFF	TGTGCCAGCAGTTTAACGGACGGCTCGAGGAAACTGTTTTTT	NA	TRBV12-3/TRBV12-4	TRBJ1-4	few
CASSQVTGGGEKLFF	TGTGCCAGCAGCCAAGTTACAGGGGGAGGTGAAAAACTGTTTTTT	TRBD1	TRBV3-1	TRBJ1-4	few
CASSPGERGNEQFF	TGCGCCAGCAGCCCGGGGGAGAGGGGTAATGAGCAGTTCTTC	NA	TRBV5-1	TRBJ2-1	few
CATKRGLTDTQYF	TGTGCCACGAAGCGGGGACTCACAGATACGCAGTATTTT	TRBD2	TRBV24-1	TRBJ2-3	NA
CAILKQITDTQYF	TGTGCCATCCTAAAACAGATCACAGATACGCAGTATTTT	NA	TRBV3-1	TRBJ2-3	few
CAISGSEAGDGYTF	TGTGCCATCAGTGGATCCGAGGCAGGGGATGGCTACACCTTC	NA	TRBV10-3	TRBJ1-2	NA
CASSLSSRGGLQETQYF	TGTGCCAGCAGCCTGAGTAGTAGGGGAGGACTCCAAGAGACCCAGTACTTC	NA	TRBV4-2	TRBJ2-5	NA
CSAHRGLAGGDEQYF	TGCAGTGCCCACCGGGGACTAGCGGGAGGCGACGAGCAGTACTTC	TRBD2	TRBV20-1	TRBJ2-7	NA
CASSLVQGNTEAFF	TGTGCCAGCAGCTTGGTTCAGGGGAACACTGAAGCTTTCTTT	NA	TRBV7-9	TRBJ1-1	NA
CASSLVGPGLADNEQFF	TGCGCCAGCAGCTTGGTGGGCCCGGGACTAGCGGACAATGAGCAGTTCTTC	TRBD2	TRBV5-1	TRBJ2-1	NA
CASSPPGRVEKNIQYF	TGTGCCAGCTCACCCCCGGGGAGGGTTGAGAAAAACATTCAGTACTTC	TRBD2	TRBV18	TRBJ2-4	few
CASSLASAVTYEQYF	TGTGCCAGCAGCTTAGCTAGCGCTGTAACCTACGAGCAGTACTTC	NA	TRBV7-2	TRBJ2-7	NA
CASSLLFGETDTQYF	TGTGCCAGCAGCTTACTGTTCGGGGAGACAGATACGCAGTATTTT	NA	TRBV7-2	TRBJ2-3	few
CASSQTSAYEQYF	TGCGCCAGCAGCCAGACATCGGCCTACGAGCAGTACTTC	NA	TRBV4-1	TRBJ2-7	few
CASSDRGWNYGYTF	TGTGCCAGCAGTGACAGGGGTTGGAACTATGGCTACACCTTC	NA	TRBV2	TRBJ1-2	NA
CASIRAGPTDTQYF	TGCGCCAGCATCCGGGCGGGCCCCACAGATACGCAGTATTTT	NA	TRBV5-1	TRBJ2-3	NA
CASSFGGGTKNIQYF	TGCGCCAGCAGCTTCGGGGGGGGCACCAAAAACATTCAGTACTTC	TRBD2	TRBV5-1	TRBJ2-4	NA
CSAIQASDWEDTQYF	TGCAGTGCTATACAAGCGTCGGATTGGGAAGATACGCAGTATTTT	NA	TRBV20-1	TRBJ2-3	few
CASSGTGDYNEQFF	TGTGCCAGCTCCGGGACAGGGGATTACAATGAGCAGTTCTTC	TRBD1	TRBV6-6	TRBJ2-1	NA
CASSLARVSGNEQYF	TGTGCCAGCAGCCTAGCGAGGGTATCAGGCAATGAGCAGTACTTC	NA	TRBV3-1	TRBJ2-5	NA
CASRRQGLKNQPQHF	TGTGCCAGCAGAAGACAGGGGTTGAAAAATCAGCCCCAGCATTTT	TRBD1	TRBV6-1	TRBJ1-5	NA
CSAGRVTNEQFF	TGCAGTGCAGGGCGTGTTACGAATGAGCAGTTCTTC	NA	TRBV20-1	TRBJ2-1	few
CASSLFPGGAYEQYF	TGTGCCAGCAGTTTATTCCCAGGGGGCGCCTACGAGCAGTACTTC	TRBD1	TRBV28	TRBJ2-7	NA